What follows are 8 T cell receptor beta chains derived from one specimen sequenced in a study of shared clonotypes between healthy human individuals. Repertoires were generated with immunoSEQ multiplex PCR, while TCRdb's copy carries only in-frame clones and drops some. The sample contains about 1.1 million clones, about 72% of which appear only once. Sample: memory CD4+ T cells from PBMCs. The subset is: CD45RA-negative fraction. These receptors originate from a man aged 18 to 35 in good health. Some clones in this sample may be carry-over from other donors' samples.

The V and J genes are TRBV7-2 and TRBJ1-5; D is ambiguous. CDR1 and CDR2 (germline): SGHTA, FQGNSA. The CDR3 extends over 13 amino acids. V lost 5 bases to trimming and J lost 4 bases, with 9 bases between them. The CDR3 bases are TGTGCCAGCAGCCCGAGCGGAAATCAGCCCCAGCATTTT. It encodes CASSPSGNQPQHF.

In DNA form, the CDR3 reads TGTGCCAGCAGTTTAAAGCCTAAAACCAACTATGGCTACACCTTC. This gives the protein CASSLKPKTNYGYTF. V usage is TRBV28 and J usage is TRBJ1-2; D uncertain. CDR3 length equals 15 residues. V lost 2 bases and J lost 2, with 12 bases in between. CDR1 and CDR2 from the germline V gene are MDHEN and SYDVKM.

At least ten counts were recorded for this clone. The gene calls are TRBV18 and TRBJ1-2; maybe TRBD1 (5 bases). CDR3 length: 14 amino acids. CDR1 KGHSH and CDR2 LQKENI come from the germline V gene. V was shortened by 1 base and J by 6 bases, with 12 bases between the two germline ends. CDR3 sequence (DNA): TGTGCCAGCTCACCACGTGGCAAGGGGAATGGCTACACCTTC. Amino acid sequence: CASSPRGKGNGYTF.

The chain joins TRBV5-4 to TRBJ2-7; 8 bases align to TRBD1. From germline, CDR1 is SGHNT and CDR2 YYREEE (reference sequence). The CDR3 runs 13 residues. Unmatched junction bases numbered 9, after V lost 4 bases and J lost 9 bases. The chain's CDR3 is CASSGGTGDGQYF. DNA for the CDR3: TGTGCCAGCAGCGGGGGGACAGGAGATGGGCAGTACTTC.

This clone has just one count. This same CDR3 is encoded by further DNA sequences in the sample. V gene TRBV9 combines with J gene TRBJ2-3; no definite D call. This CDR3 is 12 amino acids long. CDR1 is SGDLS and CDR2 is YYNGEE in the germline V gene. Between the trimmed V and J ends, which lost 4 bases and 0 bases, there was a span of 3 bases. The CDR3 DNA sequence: TGTGCCAGCAGCCTAAGCACAGATACGCAGTATTTT. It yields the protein CASSLSTDTQYF.

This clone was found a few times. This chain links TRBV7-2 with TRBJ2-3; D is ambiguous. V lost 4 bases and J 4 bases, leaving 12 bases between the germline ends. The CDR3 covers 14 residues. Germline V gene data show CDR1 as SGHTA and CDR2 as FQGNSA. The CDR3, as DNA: TGTGCCAGCAGCTCCACCCGGATCGCAGATACGCAGTATTTT. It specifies CASSSTRIADTQYF.

The chain's CDR3 is CASSLAAMGVRPSEQYF. DNA of the CDR3: TGTGCCAGCAGCTTAGCGGCAATGGGGGTCAGGCCGTCCGAGCAGTACTTC. The J gene is TRBJ2-7, the V gene TRBV11-2; D is possibly TRBD1 or TRBD2 (5 bases each). V lost 1 base and J lost 6, with 22 bases in between. This CDR3 is 17 amino acids long. In germline, CDR1 is SGHAT, CDR2 FQNNGV.

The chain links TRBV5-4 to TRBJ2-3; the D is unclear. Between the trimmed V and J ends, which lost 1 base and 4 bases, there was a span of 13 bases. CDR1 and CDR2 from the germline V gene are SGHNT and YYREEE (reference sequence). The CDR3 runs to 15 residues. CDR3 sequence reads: CASSLYLQVADTQYF. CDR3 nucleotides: TGTGCCAGCAGCTTGTATCTCCAGGTCGCAGATACGCAGTATTTT.